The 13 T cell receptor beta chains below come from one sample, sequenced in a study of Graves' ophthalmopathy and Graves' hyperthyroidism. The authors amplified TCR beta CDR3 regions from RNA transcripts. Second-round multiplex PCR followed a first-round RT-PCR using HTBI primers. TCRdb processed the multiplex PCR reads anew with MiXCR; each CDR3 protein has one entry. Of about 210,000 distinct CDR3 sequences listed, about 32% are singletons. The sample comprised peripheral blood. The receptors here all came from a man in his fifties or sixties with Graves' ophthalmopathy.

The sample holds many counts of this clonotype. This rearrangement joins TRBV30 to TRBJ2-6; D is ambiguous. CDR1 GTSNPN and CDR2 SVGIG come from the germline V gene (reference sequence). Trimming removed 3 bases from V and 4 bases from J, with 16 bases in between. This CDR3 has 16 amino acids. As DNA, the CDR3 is TGTGCCTGGAGCTTCTACGGGTGGCGCGGGGCCAACGTCCTGACTTTC. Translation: CAWSFYGWRGANVLTF.

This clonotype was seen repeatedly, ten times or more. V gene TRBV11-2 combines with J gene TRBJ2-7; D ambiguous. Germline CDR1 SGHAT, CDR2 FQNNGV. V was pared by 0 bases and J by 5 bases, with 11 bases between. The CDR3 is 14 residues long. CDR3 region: CASSLDLDGNEQYF. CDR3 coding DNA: TGTGCCAGCAGCTTAGATCTTGACGGTAACGAGCAGTACTTC.

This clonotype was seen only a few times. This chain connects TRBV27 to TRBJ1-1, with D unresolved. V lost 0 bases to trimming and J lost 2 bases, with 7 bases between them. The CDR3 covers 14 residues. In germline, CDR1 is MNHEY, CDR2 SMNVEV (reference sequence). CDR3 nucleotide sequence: TGTGCCAGCAGTTTATCGTGGGTTAACACTGAAGCTTTCTTT. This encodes CASSLSWVNTEAFF.

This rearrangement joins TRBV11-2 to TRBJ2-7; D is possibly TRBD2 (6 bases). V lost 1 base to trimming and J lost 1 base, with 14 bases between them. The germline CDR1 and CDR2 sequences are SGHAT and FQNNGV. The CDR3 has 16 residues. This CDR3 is CASSLGRGSGSYEQYF. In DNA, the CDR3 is TGTGCCAGCAGCTTAGGTCGGGGGTCAGGATCCTACGAGCAGTACTTC.

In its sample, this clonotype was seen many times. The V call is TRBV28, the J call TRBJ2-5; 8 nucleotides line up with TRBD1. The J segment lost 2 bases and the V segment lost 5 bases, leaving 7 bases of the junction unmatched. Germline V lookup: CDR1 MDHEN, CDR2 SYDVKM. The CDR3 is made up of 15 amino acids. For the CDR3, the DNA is TGTGCCAGCAGTCCCCAGGGGGCCCCTCAAGAGACCCAGTACTTC. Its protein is CASSPQGAPQETQYF.

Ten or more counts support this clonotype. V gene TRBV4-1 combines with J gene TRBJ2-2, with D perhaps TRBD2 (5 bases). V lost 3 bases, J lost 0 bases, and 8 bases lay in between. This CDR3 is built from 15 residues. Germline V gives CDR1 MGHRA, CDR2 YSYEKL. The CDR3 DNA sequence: TGCGCCAGCAGCCATAAGGACTCGAACACCGGGGAGCTGTTTTTT. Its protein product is CASSHKDSNTGELFF.

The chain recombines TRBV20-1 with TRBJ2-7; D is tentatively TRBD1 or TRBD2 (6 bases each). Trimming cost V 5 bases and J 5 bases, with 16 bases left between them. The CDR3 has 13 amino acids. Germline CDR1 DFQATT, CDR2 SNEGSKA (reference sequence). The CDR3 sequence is CSAPSEGGHEQYF. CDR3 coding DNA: TGCAGTGCTCCTAGCGAAGGGGGGCACGAGCAGTACTTC.

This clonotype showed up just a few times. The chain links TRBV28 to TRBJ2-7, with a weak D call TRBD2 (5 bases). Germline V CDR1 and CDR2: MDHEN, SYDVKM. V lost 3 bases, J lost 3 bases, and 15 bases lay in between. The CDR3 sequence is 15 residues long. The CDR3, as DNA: TGTGCCAGCAGTTTGGGCACTAGTAGTGGCTACGAGCAGTACTTC. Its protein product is CASSLGTSSGYEQYF.

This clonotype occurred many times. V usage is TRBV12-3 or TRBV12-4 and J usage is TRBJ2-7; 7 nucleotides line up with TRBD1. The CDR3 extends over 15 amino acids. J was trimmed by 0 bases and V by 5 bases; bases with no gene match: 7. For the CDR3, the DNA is TGTGCCAGCAGTACCCCCGGGACAGACTCCTACGAGCAGTACTTC. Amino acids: CASSTPGTDSYEQYF.

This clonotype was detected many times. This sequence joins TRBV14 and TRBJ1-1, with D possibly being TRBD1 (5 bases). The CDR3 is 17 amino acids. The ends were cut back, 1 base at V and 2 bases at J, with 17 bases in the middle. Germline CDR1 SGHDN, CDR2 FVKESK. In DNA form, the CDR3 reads TGTGCCAGCAGCCAAGGGGGGTGCACAGTGAAAAACACTGAAGCTTTCTTT. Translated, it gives CASSQGGCTVKNTEAFF.

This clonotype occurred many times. Written as DNA, the CDR3 is TGCGCCAGCAGCCACGACAGGGGGTCGTACATTCAGTACTTC. It encodes CASSHDRGSYIQYF. The J gene is TRBJ2-4, the V gene TRBV4-1, with 9 bases that match TRBD1. The germline gives CDR1 MGHRA, CDR2 YSYEKL. The CDR3 consists of 14 residues. With V trimmed by 3 bases and J by 8 bases, 5 bases remained unmatched.

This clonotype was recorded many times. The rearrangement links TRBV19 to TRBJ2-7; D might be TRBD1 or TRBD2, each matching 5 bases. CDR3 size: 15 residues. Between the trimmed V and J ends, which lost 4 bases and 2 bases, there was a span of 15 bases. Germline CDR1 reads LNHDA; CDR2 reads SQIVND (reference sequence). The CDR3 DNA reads TGTGCCAGTAGTACCGCCGGGACCGGCACCTACGAGCAGTACTTC. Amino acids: CASSTAGTGTYEQYF.

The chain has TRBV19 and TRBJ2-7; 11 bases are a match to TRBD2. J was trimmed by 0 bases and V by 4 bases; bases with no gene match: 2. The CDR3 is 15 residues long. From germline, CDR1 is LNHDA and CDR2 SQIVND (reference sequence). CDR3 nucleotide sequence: TGTGCCAGTAGTACAACTAGCGGGGGCTCCTACGAGCAGTACTTC. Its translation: CASSTTSGGSYEQYF.